This entry lists 14 T cell receptor beta chains sequenced from one sample in a study of shared clonotypes between healthy human individuals. Produced via immunoSEQ multiplex PCR; TCRdb's table is partial and in-frame only. The sample shows 600,000 to 750,000 clones, about two thirds of them seen only once. Sequencing input: memory CD4+ T cells sorted from blood. Subset in this sample: CD45RA-negative fraction. The source of these receptors is a woman aged 25 to 45 in good health.

The rearrangement links TRBV28 to TRBJ2-2; D is unresolved. This CDR3 comprises 14 residues. The V and J ends lost 6 bases and 4 bases respectively, with 12 bases between them. Germline V gene lookup returns CDR1 MDHEN and CDR2 SYDVKM. DNA of the CDR3: TGTGCCAGCAGGAGCCCTACCCGCACCGGGGAGCTGTTTTTT. Amino acids: CASRSPTRTGELFF.

The chain has TRBV7-8 and TRBJ2-7; D possibly uses TRBD1 or TRBD2 (5 bases each). Trimming removed 3 bases at V and 4 bases at J, with 19 bases between. Germline V lookup: CDR1 SGHVS, CDR2 FQNEAQ. The CDR3 spans 16 residues. Here the CDR3 reads CASSFLLLGETYEQYF. The CDR3, as DNA: TGTGCCAGCAGCTTCCTCCTCTTGGGGGAGACATACGAGCAGTACTTC.

The chain couples TRBV11-2 to TRBJ1-1, with D uncertain. CDR1 and CDR2 (germline): SGHAT, FQNNGV. Trimming removed 6 bases at V and 5 bases at J, with 16 bases between. The CDR3 consists of 14 residues. The DNA for the CDR3 is TGTGCCAGCAGGTCTAGGGAAGAGTGGACTGAAGCTTTCTTT. Translating gives CASRSREEWTEAFF.

In its sample, this clone was seen once. A much more abundant neighbour one base away suggests this may be a read error. The V call is TRBV5-4, the J call TRBJ2-6; D not certain. Germline CDR1 SGHNT, CDR2 YYREEE (reference sequence). With 3 bases removed from V and 1 base from J, the gap between germline ends came to 2 bases. The CDR3 length is 13 residues. CDR3 nucleotide sequence: TGTGCCAGCAGCTATTCTGGGGCCAACGTCCTGACTTTC. Translation gives CASSYSGANVLTF.

This clone was seen more than once but under ten times. The chain carries TRBV10-2 and TRBJ2-2; D gene uncertain. Germline V gene sequence: CDR1 WSHSY, CDR2 SAAADI. There are 15 residues in the CDR3. The V gene lost 7 bases and the J gene lost 4 bases, with 16 bases spanning the gap. The CDR3 reads CASTYQAPGTGELFF. In DNA, the CDR3 is TGCGCCAGCACCTACCAGGCCCCTGGCACCGGGGAGCTGTTTTTT.

This clone was found a few times. The chain couples TRBV19 to TRBJ2-2; D gene uncertain. The CDR3 has 14 residues. Germline CDR1 and CDR2: LNHDA and SQIVND (reference sequence). The V end lost 2 bases, the J end lost 2 bases, and 6 bases lay between the germline ends. CDR3 in DNA: TGTGCCAGTAGTATAATCGTTAACACCGGGGAGCTGTTTTTT. Translated: CASSIIVNTGELFF.

The chain has TRBV6-5 and TRBJ2-7, with D perhaps TRBD2 (6 bases). V was trimmed by 8 bases and J by 5 bases, leaving 13 bases between them. This CDR3 has 12 residues. CDR1 and CDR2 from the germline V gene are MNHEY and SVGAGI. The CDR3 here is CASARGLHEQYF. The CDR3 region has the DNA TGTGCCAGCGCTCGGGGGTTGCACGAGCAGTACTTC.

The gene calls are TRBV25-1 and TRBJ2-4; D is unclear. This CDR3 region has 15 residues. The V end was cut by 4 bases, the J end by 0 bases, with 10 bases between. Per germline, CDR1 MGHDK and CDR2 SYGVNS. For the CDR3, the DNA is TGTGCCAGCAGTGGCACAGCTCTAGCCAAAAACATTCAGTACTTC. This encodes CASSGTALAKNIQYF.

About this clone: Other DNA sequences from this sample encode an identical CDR3 as well. This rearrangement joins TRBV18 to TRBJ2-1; 8 nucleotides align to TRBD2. V trimming: 2 bases; J trimming: 0 bases; junction bases outside the gene matches: 3. CDR3 size: 16 residues. Germline values: CDR1 KGHSH, CDR2 LQKENI. The CDR3 DNA follows: TGTGCCAGCTCACCATCAAGCGGGAGCTCCTACAATGAGCAGTTCTTC. This encodes CASSPSSGSSYNEQFF. Full variable domain (rest looked up from reference TRBV18 and TRBJ2-1): NAGVMQNPRHLVRRRGQEARLRCSPMKGHSHVYWYRQLPEEGLKFMVYLQKENIIDESGMPKERFSAEFPKEGPSILRIQQVVRGDSAAYFCASSPSSGSSYNEQFFGPGTRLTVL.

The rearrangement uses TRBV5-1 and TRBJ2-2, with TRBD2 matching over 9 bases. CDR1 is SGHRS and CDR2 is YFSETQ in the germline V gene. CDR3 length: 15 residues. Losses at the gene ends were 5 bases for V and 3 bases for J; bases not matched to a gene: 5. Here the CDR3 DNA reads TGCGCCAGCAGTGGTCTAGCGGGGTACACCGGGGAGCTGTTTTTT. Translating it yields CASSGLAGYTGELFF.

This chain connects TRBV5-6 to TRBJ2-1; D is uncertain. V was shortened by 0 bases and J by 0 bases, with 7 bases between the two germline ends. CDR1 and CDR2 (germline): SGHDT, YYEEEE. CDR3 length equals 15 residues. CDR3 in amino acids: CASSLGLLSYNEQFF. CDR3 nucleotide sequence: TGTGCCAGCAGCTTGGGGCTACTCTCCTACAATGAGCAGTTCTTC.

This chain links TRBV7-2 with TRBJ2-1, with TRBD2 as a possible D gene (6 bases). Between the trimmed V and J ends, which lost 4 bases and 5 bases, there was a span of 15 bases. Germline V lookup: CDR1 SGHTA, CDR2 FQGNSA. There are 15 residues in the CDR3. The CDR3 nucleotides are TGTGCCAGCAGCTCACTAGCCCTGGTGGACAATGAGCAGTTCTTC. Translating gives CASSSLALVDNEQFF.

The chain combines TRBV25-1 with TRBJ2-2, with TRBD1 matching 9 bases. CDR1 is MGHDK and CDR2 is SYGVNS in the germline V gene. The V and J ends lost 5 bases and 5 bases, in that order; junction bases with no gene match: 12. The CDR3 is 17 residues long. The CDR3 protein is CASSNDRGARRTGELFF. In nucleotides, the CDR3 is TGTGCCAGCAGTAACGACAGGGGGGCGAGAAGGACCGGGGAGCTGTTTTTT. The complete variable domain, with remaining parts taken from reference TRBV25-1 and TRBJ2-2, reads EADIYQTPRYLVIGTGKKITLECSQTMGHDKMYWYQQDPGMELHLIHYSYGVNSTEKGDLSSESTVSRIRTEHFPLTLESARPSHTSQYLCASSNDRGARRTGELFFGEGSRLTVL.

This clone has only one observation. The chain recombines TRBV5-1 with TRBJ2-1; D may be TRBD2 (6 bases). In germline, CDR1 is SGHRS, CDR2 YFSETQ. The CDR3 has 15 amino acids. V lost 2 bases to trimming and J lost 8 bases, with 17 bases between them. CDR3 coding DNA: TGCGCCAGCAGCTTCCGGCGTAGGGAGGACCATGAGCAGTTCTTC. It yields the protein CASSFRRREDHEQFF.